These 5 T cell receptor beta chains were all obtained from the same sample, sequenced in a study of molecular identifiers for immune sequencing clone quantification. A single record per CDR3 protein comes from TCRdb applying MiXCR to the PCR reads. The data hold more than 450,000 distinct CDR3 sequences, with 25% observed a single time. Sequencing was performed on naive CD8+ T cells from blood, with Jurkat cell RNA spiked in. Specified subset: FACS-sorted CD8+CD4-CCR7+CD45RA+ naive T cells. The receptor source for this set is a human donor in good health. Some libraries in this study had Jurkat cell RNA spiked in.

This chain connects TRBV7-2 to TRBJ2-3, with TRBD2 matching 7 bases. The V segment lost 5 bases and the J segment 7 bases; nucleotides outside the gene matches: 18. This CDR3 is 17 amino acids long. Germline CDR1 and CDR2: SGHTA and FQGNSA. The CDR3 coding sequence is TGTGCCAGCAGCGGTTCCCATAGCGGGTGGGGGACTAATACGCAGTATTTT. This translates into CASSGSHSGWGTNTQYF.

In its sample, this clonotype was seen a few times. V and J are TRBV20-1 and TRBJ2-3; 8 nucleotides line up with TRBD2. Germline V gene data show CDR1 as DFQATT and CDR2 as SNEGSKA (reference sequence). The CDR3 has 16 amino acids. V trimming: 0 bases; J trimming: 4 bases; junction bases outside the gene matches: 9. CDR3 DNA sequence: TGCAGTGCTAGAGATCCGGGACTAGGTTGGGCAGATACGCAGTATTTT. Protein: CSARDPGLGWADTQYF.

There are a few counts of this clonotype. V gene TRBV6-5 combines with J gene TRBJ1-5; D ambiguous. Deletions cut 6 bases from V and 0 bases from J, with 12 bases between. The CDR3 extends over 15 amino acids. The germline CDR1 and CDR2 sequences are MNHEY and SVGAGI. CDR3: CASRPQPNSNQPQHF. The CDR3 DNA follows: TGTGCCAGCAGGCCTCAACCAAATAGCAATCAGCCCCAGCATTTT.

This clonotype came up many times. The chain couples TRBV7-9 to TRBJ2-2; no clear D. Trimming shortened V by 2 bases and J by 12 bases, and 25 bases separated the two germline ends. The CDR3 runs to 17 residues. Looked up from germline, CDR1 is SEHNR and CDR2 is FQNEAQ (reference sequence). The CDR3 coding sequence is TGTGCCAGCAGCTTAAAGGTATCGGACCTCATATCCGTGAAGCTGTTTTTT. This sequence encodes CASSLKVSDLISVKLFF.

This clonotype appeared a few times. V and J are TRBV4-1 and TRBJ2-5; 10 nucleotides align to TRBD2. This CDR3 region has 17 residues. CDR1 is MGHRA and CDR2 is YSYEKL in the germline V gene. J gave up 1 base and V 1 base, and 6 bases lay outside the gene matches. Here the CDR3 DNA reads TGCGCCAGCAGCCAAGGCTGGACTAGCGGCCTCCAAGAGACCCAGTACTTC. This sequence encodes CASSQGWTSGLQETQYF.